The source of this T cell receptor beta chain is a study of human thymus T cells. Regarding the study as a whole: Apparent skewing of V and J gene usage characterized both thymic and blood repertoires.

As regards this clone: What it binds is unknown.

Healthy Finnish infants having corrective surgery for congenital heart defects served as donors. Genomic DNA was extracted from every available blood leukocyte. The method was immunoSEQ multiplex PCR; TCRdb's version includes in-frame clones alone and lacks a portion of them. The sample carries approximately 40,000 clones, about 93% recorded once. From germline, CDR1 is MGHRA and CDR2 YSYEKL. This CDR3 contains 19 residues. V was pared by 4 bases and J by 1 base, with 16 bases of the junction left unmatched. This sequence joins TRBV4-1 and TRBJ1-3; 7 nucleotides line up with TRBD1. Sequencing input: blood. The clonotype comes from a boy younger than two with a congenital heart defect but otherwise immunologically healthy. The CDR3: CASSRFGTASGGSGNTIYF. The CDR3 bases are TGCGCCAGCAGCCGTTTCGGGACAGCCTCCGGGGGATCTGGAAACACCATATATTTT.